This T cell receptor (beta chain) is drawn from a study of T cell responses to AZD1222 COVID-19 vaccine. Study as a whole: Both about-4-week and about-12-week second-dose recipients were combined. The study's findings and limits: Reportedly, nearly half of unique spike TCRs recognized epitopes outside B.1.351/B.1.1.7 mutations. Scientists sampled the repertoires only once the peak T cell response had passed. At 160-218 and 743-854, vaccine-associated CD4 TCRs were dominant, and they spanned spike.

Sequencing used immunoSEQ multiplex PCR; TCRdb keeps in-frame clones, though not all of them. The profile covers 150,000 or so clones, with approximately 90% appearing a single time and 1.5% to 2% taken by the ten largest. To note about this clone: Its antigen remains unknown.

This receptor was taken from an adult in good health. The sample consisted of peripheral blood, taken on day 0 of AZD1222 vaccination.

CDR3 in amino acids: CASSVGVHGELFF. In nucleotides, the CDR3 is TGTGCCAGCAGCGTAGGAGTTCACGGGGAGCTGTTTTTT. The V and J genes are TRBV9 and TRBJ2-2; D unclear. The CDR3 contains 13 residues. Germline V gives CDR1 SGDLS, CDR2 YYNGEE. The V and J ends lost 0 bases and 7 bases respectively, with 7 bases between them.